Below are 31 T cell receptor beta chains sequenced from a single sample in a study of blood T cell repertoires in COVID-19 (TCRdb year 2020). Libraries came from the immunoSEQ multiplex PCR assay. Here the immuneACCESS table is served through TCRdb, limited to in-frame sequences with V and J called. Missing clones are a known gap in these copies; in checked studies unresolved V genes cover under half, and the rest lacks a known reason. In this sample the table shows roughly 41,000 clones, around 90% of which occur a single time. Less than 30% of the sample rests with the top ten. The sample taken for sequencing was peripheral blood. The receptor source for this set is a man aged 60-69 years with active or convalescent COVID-19.

Note on this clone: The same CDR3 also results from other DNA sequences found in this sample. The chain is built from TRBV18 and TRBJ2-7, with 7 bases fitting TRBD1. J lost 0 bases, V lost 2 bases, and 4 bases had no gene match. Germline lookup yields CDR1 KGHSH and CDR2 LQKENI. This CDR3 contains 15 residues. CDR3 in amino acids: CASSPSSGGSYEQYF. CDR3 nucleotides: TGTGCCAGCTCACCATCCTCAGGGGGCTCCTACGAGCAGTACTTC.

The chain couples TRBV5-1 to TRBJ2-1, with 12 bases that match TRBD2. V gave up 4 bases and J gave up 6 bases; unmatched junction bases: 14. This CDR3 contains 18 residues. Germline values: CDR1 SGHRS, CDR2 YFSETQ. In DNA, the CDR3 is TGCGCCAGCAGCCCAGCCGGACTAGCGGGACTGGGCAGCAATGAGCAGTTCTTC. It is translated as CASSPAGLAGLGSNEQFF.

The chain is built from TRBV9 and TRBJ2-6; D is possibly TRBD1 (6 bases). Trimming shortened V by 3 bases and J by 0 bases, and 16 bases separated the two germline ends. CDR3 size: 18 residues. Germline loops: CDR1 SGDLS, CDR2 YYNGEE. The CDR3 DNA is TGTGCCAGCAGCGCCCTACAGGGCTCCATCTCTGGGGCCAACGTCCTGACTTTC. Protein: CASSALQGSISGANVLTF. The full variable domain, in which reference TRBV9 and TRBJ2-6 provide the parts outside the CDR3, is DSGVTQTPKHLITATGQRVTLRCSPRSGDLSVYWYQQSLDQGLQFLIQYYNGEERAKGNILERFSAQQFPDLHSELNLSSLELGDSALYFCASSALQGSISGANVLTFGAGSRLTVL.

In its sample, this clone was seen a few times. The V and J genes are TRBV2 and TRBJ2-3, with a possible D match to TRBD2 (5 bases). Trimming stripped 7 bases from V and 0 bases from J, with 11 bases between. Germline V gene data show CDR1 as SNHLY and CDR2 as FYNNEI. This CDR3 has 14 amino acids. In DNA, the CDR3 is TGTGCCAGCATCGGGGAGTATAGCACAGATACGCAGTATTTT. This encodes CASIGEYSTDTQYF.

Written as DNA, the CDR3 is TGTGCCAGCAGCCCCCTGGACAGGGCGGCCTCTGGAAACACCATATATTTT. Translating it yields CASSPLDRAASGNTIYF. The chain is built from TRBV11-2 and TRBJ1-3; 8 nucleotides agree with TRBD1. V gave up 5 bases and J gave up 0 bases; unmatched junction bases: 9. The CDR3 totals 17 residues. Germline V gives CDR1 SGHAT, CDR2 FQNNGV.

In this sample, this clone turned up once. J is TRBJ2-7 and V is TRBV5-1, with D possibly matching TRBD2 (6 bases). The germline gives CDR1 SGHRS, CDR2 YFSETQ. Trimming pared 4 bases from V and 10 bases from J, leaving 27 bases between. CDR3 length equals 16 residues. Written as DNA, the CDR3 is TGCGCCAGCAGCGATAAAGTGGGGGGAAACGGGGGAGGACAGTACTTC. The encoded protein is CASSDKVGGNGGGQYF.

V gene TRBV30 combines with J gene TRBJ1-1; D remains ambiguous. V shed 6 bases and J shed 1 base, with 15 bases lying between them. CDR1 is GTSNPN and CDR2 is SVGIG in the germline V gene (reference sequence). The CDR3 extends over 14 amino acids. The DNA of the CDR3 is TGTGCCTGCCAATACAGCTATCGGAACACTGAAGCTTTCTTT. Its protein product is CACQYSYRNTEAFF.

The rearrangement uses TRBV7-4 and TRBJ2-7; D ambiguous. V lost 4 bases to trimming and J lost 4 bases, with 20 bases between them. Germline V lookup: CDR1 SGHVT, CDR2 SQSDAQ. The CDR3 spans 16 residues. Here the CDR3 DNA reads TGTGCCAGCAGCTCAGTTTTTGGGCTGAATCGATACGAGCAGTACTTC. Translation: CASSSVFGLNRYEQYF.

V and J are TRBV5-1 and TRBJ2-7; TRBD2 matches 8 bases. The V segment lost 4 bases and the J segment 4 bases; nucleotides outside the gene matches: 7. Looked up from germline, CDR1 is SGHRS and CDR2 is YFSETQ. The CDR3 is 14 amino acids. CDR3 region: CASSPGTRLYEQYF. The CDR3 coding sequence is TGCGCCAGCAGCCCCGGGACTAGGCTGTACGAGCAGTACTTC.

The chain joins TRBV11-3 to TRBJ2-2; D gene ambiguous. The CDR3 is 14 amino acids. V shed 5 bases and J shed 4 bases, with 11 bases lying between them. CDR1 and CDR2 (germline): SGHNT, YENEEA. The CDR3 loop is CASSPRFGTGELFF. As DNA, the CDR3 is TGTGCCAGCAGCCCCCGGTTCGGCACCGGGGAGCTGTTTTTT. The full variable domain, in which reference TRBV11-3 and TRBJ2-2 provide the parts outside the CDR3, is EAGVVQSPRYKIIEKKQPVAFWCNPISGHNTLYWYLQNLGQGPELLIRYENEEAVDDSQLPKDRFSAERLKGVDSTLKIQPAELGDSAVYLCASSPRFGTGELFFGEGSRLTVL.

This rearrangement joins TRBV6-2 or TRBV6-3 to TRBJ2-7; 7 nucleotides align to TRBD1. Germline-derived CDR1 and CDR2 are MNHEY and SVGEGT. V shed 2 bases and J 6 bases; nucleotides not matched to a gene: 13. This CDR3 is built from 16 residues. Written as DNA, the CDR3 is TGTGCCAGCAGTTACCCACGACAGGGACCCTCCCCCGAGCAGTACTTC. It codes for CASSYPRQGPSPEQYF.

The gene calls are TRBV19 and TRBJ1-1; 10 positions agree with TRBD1. CDR1 and CDR2 from the germline V gene are LNHDA and SQIVND (reference sequence). This CDR3 spans 17 amino acids. After removal of 6 bases from V and 0 bases from J, the junction contained 10 bases not matched to a gene. The CDR3 DNA reads as TGTGCCAGTAGCCGGGGACAGGGGAACTACCTGAACACTGAAGCTTTCTTT. It encodes CASSRGQGNYLNTEAFF.

This clone appeared once. The genes are TRBV19 and TRBJ2-6; possibly TRBD2 for D (6 bases). The V gene lost 5 bases and the J gene lost 1 base, with 9 bases spanning the gap. Germline V CDR1 and CDR2: LNHDA, SQIVND (reference sequence). This CDR3 region has 15 residues. The CDR3 DNA reads as TGTGCCAGTAGTGACGGGGGTTCTGGGGCCAACGTCCTGACTTTC. This gives the protein CASSDGGSGANVLTF.

The genes are TRBV3-1 (or the pseudogene TRBV3-2) and TRBJ1-3; D possibly corresponds to TRBD1 (5 bases). V was shortened by 4 bases and J by 0 bases, with 10 bases between the two germline ends. This CDR3 region has 15 residues. The germline gives CDR1 LGHDT, CDR2 YNNKEL (reference sequence). CDR3 protein: CASSRQGFSGNTIYF. The DNA of the CDR3 is TGTGCCAGCAGCCGTCAGGGCTTCTCTGGAAACACCATATATTTT.

The chain employs TRBV10-3 and TRBJ2-1, with TRBD2 identical over 11 bases. With 4 bases clipped from V and 9 bases from J, the junction kept 8 bases outside the gene matches. Germline V lookup: CDR1 ENHRY, CDR2 SYGVKD. The CDR3 sequence is 15 residues long. CDR3 protein: CAISGELAGASEQFF. CDR3 DNA sequence: TGTGCCATCAGTGGAGAACTAGCGGGAGCCTCTGAGCAGTTCTTC.

This clone has just one count. The chain is built from TRBV6-5 and TRBJ2-7; the D gene is possibly TRBD2 (5 bases). Germline CDR1 and CDR2: MNHEY and SVGAGI. The CDR3 spans 15 residues. V dropped 6 bases and J dropped 3 bases, with 18 bases sitting between them. CDR3 residues: CASRLGISVYYEQYF. The CDR3 nucleotides read TGTGCCAGCAGACTAGGGATAAGTGTTTACTACGAGCAGTACTTC.

This chain links TRBV7-2 with TRBJ2-2, with D perhaps matching TRBD1 (6 bases). Germline-derived CDR1 and CDR2 are SGHTA and FQGNSA. The ends were cut back, 1 base at V and 3 bases at J, with 15 bases in the middle. The CDR3 is 17 residues long. As DNA, the CDR3 is TGTGCCAGCAGCTTAGGCTTTCCTGGGGGCGACACCGGGGAGCTGTTTTTT. It yields the protein CASSLGFPGGDTGELFF.

The chain links TRBV7-8 to TRBJ2-2, with D hard to call. The germline CDR1 and CDR2 sequences are SGHVS and FQNEAQ. Trimming shortened V by 1 base and J by 4 bases, and 10 bases separated the two germline ends. The CDR3 covers 15 residues. CDR3 DNA sequence: TGTGCCAGCAGCTTAGAAGGTCAGCGCACCGGGGAGCTGTTTTTT. It is translated as CASSLEGQRTGELFF.

This chain connects TRBV4-3 to TRBJ2-5; TRBD2 aligns across 10 bases. Germline V CDR1 and CDR2: LGHNA, YSLEER. V gave up 1 base and J gave up 5 bases; unmatched junction bases: 13. The CDR3 covers 18 residues. CDR3 region: CASSQGDSGRWGAETQYF. Here the CDR3 DNA reads TGCGCCAGCAGCCAAGGCGATAGCGGGAGGTGGGGGGCGGAGACCCAGTACTTC.

The table lists this clone with a count of one. This chain connects TRBV19 to TRBJ2-3; 11 bases match TRBD2. CDR1 and CDR2 from the germline V gene are LNHDA and SQIVND (reference sequence). This CDR3 is 16 amino acids long. The V and J ends lost 5 bases and 2 bases, in that order; junction bases with no gene match: 6. CDR3 in amino acids: CASSAQTSGITDTQYF. In DNA, the CDR3 is TGTGCCAGTAGTGCCCAGACTAGCGGGATCACAGATACGCAGTATTTT.

V and J are TRBV6-5 and TRBJ1-5; D is ambiguous. Germline CDR1 and CDR2: MNHEY and SVGAGI. The V end lost 4 bases, the J end lost 1 base, and 11 bases lay between the germline ends. CDR3 size: 15 residues. The CDR3 spells CASSSGLGSNQPQHF. CDR3 DNA sequence: TGTGCCAGCAGTTCGGGTTTAGGCAGCAATCAGCCCCAGCATTTT.

Turning to this clone: The sample carries other DNA sequences with the same CDR3. Here the CDR3 reads CAISGLAGTDTQYF. The DNA for the CDR3 is TGTGCCATCAGTGGACTAGCGGGCACAGATACGCAGTATTTT. The chain recombines TRBV10-3 with TRBJ2-3, with 9 positions matching TRBD2. Germline V gives CDR1 ENHRY, CDR2 SYGVKD. The CDR3 has 14 residues. V dropped 4 bases and J dropped 1; count of bases not matched to a gene: 0.

This clone occurred once. J is TRBJ1-4 and V is TRBV7-8, with a possible D match to TRBD1 (6 bases). Trimming took off 5 bases at V and 10 bases at J, with 26 bases between the two ends. CDR3 size: 17 residues. CDR1 is SGHVS and CDR2 is FQNEAQ in the germline V gene. CDR3 nucleotide sequence: TGTGCCAGCAGCCAGCTACAGGGAATTTCGTCAGTTGGAAAACTGTTTTTT. Translated, it gives CASSQLQGISSVGKLFF.

The chain carries TRBV28 and TRBJ1-5; D remains ambiguous. Germline V CDR1 and CDR2: MDHEN, SYDVKM. CDR3 length equals 15 residues. Trimming shortened V by 1 base and J by 4 bases, and 11 bases separated the two germline ends. The chain's CDR3 is CASSLLSESNQPQHF. The CDR3 nucleotides are TGTGCCAGCAGTTTATTGAGTGAATCGAATCAGCCCCAGCATTTT.

V and J are TRBV25-1 and TRBJ1-6; the match to TRBD1 covers 7 bases. CDR1 and CDR2 (germline): MGHDK, SYGVNS. Trimming took 6 bases from V and 5 from J; bases not matched to a gene: 4. This CDR3 has 14 amino acids. The CDR3 bases are TGTGCCAGCAGGAGGGACAGAGATAATTCACCCCTCCACTTT. This sequence encodes CASRRDRDNSPLHF. Full variable domain (outside the CDR3, taken from reference TRBV25-1 and TRBJ1-6): EADIYQTPRYLVIGTGKKITLECSQTMGHDKMYWYQQDPGMELHLIHYSYGVNSTEKGDLSSESTVSRIRTEHFPLTLESARPSHTSQYLCASRRDRDNSPLHFGNGTRLTVT.

The chain has TRBV11-3 and TRBJ2-1, with a weak D call TRBD1 (6 bases). The CDR3 covers 15 residues. In germline, CDR1 is SGHNT, CDR2 YENEEA. Deletions cut 6 bases from V and 0 bases from J, with 12 bases between. Here the CDR3 reads CASSRNRASYNEQFF. The CDR3 nucleotides read TGTGCCAGCAGTAGGAACAGGGCCTCCTACAATGAGCAGTTCTTC.

The genes are TRBV30 and TRBJ2-1; D not resolved. V gave up 2 bases and J gave up 9 bases, with 8 bases separating them. CDR1 is GTSNPN, CDR2 SVGIG, per germline (reference sequence). The CDR3 runs 11 residues. CDR3 region: CAWSTNSEQFF. The DNA of the CDR3 is TGTGCCTGGAGTACCAACAGTGAGCAGTTCTTC.

The chain combines TRBV7-9 with TRBJ2-5, with TRBD1 matching over 8 bases. The CDR3 is 15 residues long. Trimming removed 5 bases from V and 5 bases from J; junction bases left unmatched: 10. CDR1 and CDR2 (germline): SEHNR, FQNEAQ (reference sequence). The CDR3 nucleotides read TGTGCCAGCAGCCCCCGGTCAGGGGGCGGTGAGACCCAGTACTTC. Translating it yields CASSPRSGGGETQYF.

The rearrangement uses TRBV6-6 and TRBJ1-5, with a tentative D call TRBD1 (5 bases). The CDR3 runs 14 residues. Germline CDR1 reads MNHNY; CDR2 reads SVGAGI (reference sequence). V dropped 2 bases and J dropped 6 bases, with 11 bases sitting between them. CDR3 nucleotide sequence: TGTGCCAGCAGTTACGTGCAGGGCAGTCAGCCCCAGCATTTT. It specifies CASSYVQGSQPQHF.

This clone is judged medium-sized. This chain uses TRBV28 with TRBJ1-1, with TRBD1 as a possible D gene (6 bases). Per germline, CDR1 MDHEN and CDR2 SYDVKM. This CDR3 is built from 17 residues. V was trimmed by 0 bases and J by 6 bases, leaving 20 bases between them. CDR3 bases: TGTGCCAGCAGTTTATGGGGACGGACAGATGAAAACCCTGAAGCTTTCTTT. It codes for CASSLWGRTDENPEAFF.

This clone appeared a few times. V and J are TRBV3-1 (or the pseudogene TRBV3-2) and TRBJ1-1; 8 bases fit TRBD1. CDR1 is LGHDT and CDR2 is YNNKEL in the germline V gene (reference sequence). V dropped 7 bases and J dropped 5; count of bases not matched to a gene: 12. The CDR3 length is 15 residues. The CDR3 nucleotides are TGTGCCAGCACCCACAGGGGGGGCGGGAGGACTGAAGCTTTCTTT. This codes for CASTHRGGGRTEAFF.